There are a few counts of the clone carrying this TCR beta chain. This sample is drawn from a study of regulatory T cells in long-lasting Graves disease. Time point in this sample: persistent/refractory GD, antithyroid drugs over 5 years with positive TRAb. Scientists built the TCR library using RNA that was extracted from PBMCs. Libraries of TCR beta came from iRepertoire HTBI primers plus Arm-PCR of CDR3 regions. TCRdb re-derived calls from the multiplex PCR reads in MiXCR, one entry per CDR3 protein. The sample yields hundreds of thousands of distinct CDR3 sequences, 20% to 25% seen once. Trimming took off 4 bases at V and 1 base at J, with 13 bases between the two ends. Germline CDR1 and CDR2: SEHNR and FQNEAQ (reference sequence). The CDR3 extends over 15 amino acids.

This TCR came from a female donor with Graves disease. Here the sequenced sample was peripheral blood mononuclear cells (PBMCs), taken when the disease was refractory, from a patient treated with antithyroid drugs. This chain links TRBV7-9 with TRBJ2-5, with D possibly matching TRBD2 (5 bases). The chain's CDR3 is CASSSRRDIQETQYF. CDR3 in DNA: TGTGCCAGCAGCTCGCGCCGGGATATCCAAGAGACCCAGTACTTC.